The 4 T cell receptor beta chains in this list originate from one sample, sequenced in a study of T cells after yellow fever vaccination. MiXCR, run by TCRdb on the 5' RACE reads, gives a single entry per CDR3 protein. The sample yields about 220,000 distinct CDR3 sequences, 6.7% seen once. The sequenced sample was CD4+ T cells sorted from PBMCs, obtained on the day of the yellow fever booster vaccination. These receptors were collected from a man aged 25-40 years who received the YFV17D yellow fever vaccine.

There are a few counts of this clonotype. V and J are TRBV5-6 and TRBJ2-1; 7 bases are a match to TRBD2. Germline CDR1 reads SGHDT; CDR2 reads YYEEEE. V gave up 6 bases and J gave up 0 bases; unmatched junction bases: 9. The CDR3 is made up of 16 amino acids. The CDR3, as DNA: TGTGCCAGCATTGCCGGCGGCGGGAGCTCCTACAATGAGCAGTTCTTC. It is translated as CASIAGGGSSYNEQFF.

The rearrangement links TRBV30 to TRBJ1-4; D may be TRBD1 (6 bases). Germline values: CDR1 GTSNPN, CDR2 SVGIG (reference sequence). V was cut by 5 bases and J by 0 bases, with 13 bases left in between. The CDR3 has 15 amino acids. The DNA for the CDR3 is TGTGCCTGGGCGGACAGATTCACAACTAATGAAAAACTGTTTTTT. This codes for CAWADRFTTNEKLFF.

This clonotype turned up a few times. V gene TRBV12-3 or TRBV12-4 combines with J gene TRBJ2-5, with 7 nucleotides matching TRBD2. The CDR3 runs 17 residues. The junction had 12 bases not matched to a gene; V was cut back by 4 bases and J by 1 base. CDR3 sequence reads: CASSYRGGDVAQETQYF. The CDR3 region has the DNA TGTGCCAGCAGTTACCGTGGGGGGGACGTGGCCCAAGAGACCCAGTACTTC.

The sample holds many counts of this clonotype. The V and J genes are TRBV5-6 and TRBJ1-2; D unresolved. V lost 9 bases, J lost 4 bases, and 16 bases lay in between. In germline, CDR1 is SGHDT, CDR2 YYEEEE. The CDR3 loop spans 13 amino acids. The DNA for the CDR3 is TGTGCCAAACCATTTGGGGTCGGCTATGGCTACACCTTC. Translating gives CAKPFGVGYGYTF.